These T cell receptor beta chains were read from a single sample in a study of T cells in tuberculosis. The data were produced by immunoSEQ multiplex PCR, yet TCRdb's version contains in-frame clones alone and is incomplete. The sample has roughly 44,000 clones; about 95% are singletons. The source material was PBMCs. Receptors originate from a donor between 10 and 35 years old with latent tuberculosis or without tuberculosis infection. CDR3s include the opening cysteine and the closing phenylalanine or tryptophan. A D gene is named only where the DNA matches it firmly. Not all rows give a size; the values are once, few, many and, for expanded clones, a class.

D	V	J	size	DNA	CDR3
TRBD1	TRBV7-2	TRBJ1-3	.	TGTGCCAGCAGTTTTACCGGGACAGGGAGGGGAAACACCATATATTTT	CASSFTGTGRGNTIYF
.	TRBV19	TRBJ1-5	.	TGTGCCAGTAGTACAGGGTTTAGTCGGCCCCAGCATTTT	CASSTGFSRPQHF
.	TRBV11-2	TRBJ2-2	.	TGTGCCAGCAGCTCCCTCCCTGCAGGGCGAACCGGGGAGCTGTTTTTT	CASSSLPAGRTGELFF
.	TRBV13	TRBJ2-7	.	TGTGCCAGCAGCCCAGGTTTGAGGGTCTCCTACGAGCAGTACTTC	CASSPGLRVSYEQYF
TRBD1	TRBV5-5	TRBJ1-5	.	TGTGCCAGCAGCGCCGGGACAGGGTATAGCAATCAGCCCCAGCATTTT	CASSAGTGYSNQPQHF
.	TRBV19	TRBJ1-4	.	TGTGCCAGTAGTATGCGGCAGGGCAATGAAAAACTGTTTTTT	CASSMRQGNEKLFF
.	TRBV7-9	TRBJ2-6	.	TGTGCCAGCAGCTCACCCAGGGACTCTGGGGCCAACGTCCTGACTTTC	CASSSPRDSGANVLTF
.	TRBV6-6	TRBJ1-1	.	TGTGCCAGCAGCCTGACAGGTTTGGACACTGAAGCTTTCTTT	CASSLTGLDTEAFF
.	TRBV19	TRBJ2-2	.	TGTGCCAGTAGTATTGCCTCGGGCGGGGAGCTGTTTTTT	CASSIASGGELFF
.	TRBV6-1	TRBJ2-1	.	TGTGCCAGCAGTGAAGCGCTAATGGGGCTAGGGGTTGGGTTCTTC	CASSEALMGLGVGFF
TRBD2	TRBV11-2	TRBJ2-7	.	TGTGCCAGCAGCTCTCGGACTAGCGGGGGCGACTACGAGCAGTACTTC	CASSSRTSGGDYEQYF
TRBD1	TRBV11-3	TRBJ2-3	.	TGTGCCAGCAGCTCCGGCCAGGGGGTGTCGCAGTATTTT	CASSSGQGVSQYF
TRBD1	TRBV6-4	TRBJ2-2	.	TGTGCCAGCAGTGACGCCCCAGGGGGAAGCGGGGAGCTGTTTTTT	CASSDAPGGSGELFF
.	TRBV27	TRBJ2-7	.	TGTGCCACCGTCCCGGGGGGCGGTAACTCCTACGAGCAGTACTTC	CATVPGGGNSYEQYF
TRBD2	TRBV25-1	TRBJ2-7	.	TGTGCCAGCAGGGCCGAACCTGGGAGGGACGGCCTGACCTACGAGCAGTACTTC	CASRAEPGRDGLTYEQYF
.	TRBV5-4	TRBJ1-2	.	TGTGCCAGCAGCTTCCAAACGGGGGGCTACACCTTC	CASSFQTGGYTF
.	TRBV6-5	TRBJ1-5	.	TGTGCCAGCAGCCACAGGGTAAATCAGCCCCAGCATTTT	CASSHRVNQPQHF
.	TRBV27	TRBJ1-5	.	TGTGCCAGCAGTTCGACCCCGGGTTCCAATCAGCCCCAGCATTTT	CASSSTPGSNQPQHF
.	TRBV7-7	TRBJ2-5	few	TGTGCCAGCAGTCTTGGCCGGACAGTGCTACAAGAGACCCAGTACTTC	CASSLGRTVLQETQYF
.	TRBV7-6	TRBJ1-4	.	TGTGCCAGCAGCCTCGGGTCCTTTAATGAAAAACTGTTTTTT	CASSLGSFNEKLFF
.	TRBV6-4	TRBJ2-3	.	TGTGCCAGCAGTGACTCTATCTCAGATACGCAGTATTTT	CASSDSISDTQYF
TRBD1	TRBV6-6	TRBJ1-1	.	TGTGCCACCAAATCAGGGGGGAACACTGAAGCTTTCTTT	CATKSGGNTEAFF
.	TRBV5-1	TRBJ1-1	.	TGCGCCAGCAGCTACCCAGGCTCGCGTGAAGCTTTCTTT	CASSYPGSREAFF
.	TRBV6-5	TRBJ2-1	.	TGTGCCAGCAGGGAACTATCTAGCTCCTACAATGAGCAGTTCTTC	CASRELSSSYNEQFF
.	TRBV11-2	TRBJ1-4	.	TGTGCCAGCAGCTTAAGTTCAGGGATCAATGAAAAACTGTTTTTT	CASSLSSGINEKLFF
TRBD2	TRBV18	TRBJ2-2	once	TGTGCCAGCTCACCGCCAAATGGAGCGGGAGGAGGGACCGGGGAGCTGTTTTTT	CASSPPNGAGGGTGELFF
TRBD2	TRBV7-2	TRBJ2-7	.	TGTGCCAGCAGCTTAGGAGGGACTAGCGTCCCCTACGAGCAGTACTTC	CASSLGGTSVPYEQYF
.	TRBV19	TRBJ1-5	.	TGTGCCAGTAGCGCCCAACAAAATCAGCCCCAGCATTTT	CASSAQQNQPQHF
TRBD1	TRBV18	TRBJ2-3	once	TGTGCCAGCTCACCTTACCCAACCGGGACAGGGAATTATACGCAGTATTTT	CASSPYPTGTGNYTQYF
.	TRBV7-9	TRBJ1-1	.	TGTGCCAGCAGCTACTCGCAGGTTATTTACGATACTGAAGCTTTCTTT	CASSYSQVIYDTEAFF
TRBD1	TRBV7-2	TRBJ1-2	.	TGTGCCAGCAGCTCGGGGGCCGGGACAGACAACTATGGCTACACCTTC	CASSSGAGTDNYGYTF
TRBD1	TRBV6-5	TRBJ2-2	.	TGTGCCAGCAGTTCCGACAGGGAGATTAACACCGGGGAGCTGTTTTTT	CASSSDREINTGELFF
TRBD1	TRBV25-1	TRBJ2-1	.	TGTGCCAGCAGTGGCGGACAGGGAGATGTTCTTGATGAGCAGTTCTTC	CASSGGQGDVLDEQFF
.	TRBV28	TRBJ2-7	.	TGTGCCAGCAGTTTTTACCCTAACGAGCAGTACTTC	CASSFYPNEQYF
.	TRBV10-1	TRBJ1-5	.	TGCGCCAGCAGTGAGGACAGGCTACAGCCCCAGCATTTT	CASSEDRLQPQHF
.	TRBV2	TRBJ2-7	.	TGTGCCAGCAGTCAACTAGCCGGTGTAACCTACGAGCAGTACTTC	CASSQLAGVTYEQYF
.	TRBV29-1	TRBJ1-1	.	TGCAGCGTTGATGGAGGTCGTTACACTGAAGCTTTCTTT	CSVDGGRYTEAFF
.	TRBV29-1	TRBJ2-1	.	TGCAGCGCGAACGGGATCGAAGATGAGCAGTTCTTC	CSANGIEDEQFF
TRBD2	TRBV7-8	TRBJ2-5	.	TGTGCCAGCAGCCCTAGACTAGCGGGAGTAGTAGAGACCCAGTACTTC	CASSPRLAGVVETQYF
TRBD2	TRBV5-1	TRBJ2-2	.	TGCGCCAGCAGCTTGGCCGGCGCGGGGGGCACCGGGGAGCTGTTTTTT	CASSLAGAGGTGELFF
TRBD2	TRBV5-1	TRBJ2-1	.	TGCGCCAGCAGCCTGACTAGCGTCAATGAGCAGTTCTTC	CASSLTSVNEQFF
TRBD1	TRBV19	TRBJ2-7	once	TGTGCCAATGAACCGGGACAGGGGGACAACGAGCAGTACTTC	CANEPGQGDNEQYF
.	TRBV13	TRBJ2-1	once	TGTGCCAGCAGCTTAAAACAGCCCTACAATGAGCAGTTCTTC	CASSLKQPYNEQFF
TRBD1	TRBV7-7	TRBJ2-2	.	TGTGCCAGCAGTCCCGGGACAGAACGGAACACCGGGGAGCTGTTTTTT	CASSPGTERNTGELFF
TRBD1	TRBV5-1	TRBJ2-7	.	TGCGCCAGCAGCCACATACAGGGGATCCTGAGTTCCGAGCAGTACTTC	CASSHIQGILSSEQYF
.	TRBV27	TRBJ1-1	.	TGTGCCAGCAGTTCCATTGGGGCTCGGGCTGAGGCTTTCTTT	CASSSIGARAEAFF
TRBD2	TRBV7-2	TRBJ2-1	.	TGTGCCAGCAGCTTCACAGGGACTAGCGGCTACAATGAGCAGTTCTTC	CASSFTGTSGYNEQFF
TRBD1	TRBV27	TRBJ1-1	.	TGTGCCAGCAGTCCGCGGGACAGGGTCACTGAAGCTTTCTTT	CASSPRDRVTEAFF
.	TRBV7-2	TRBJ2-7	few	TGTGCCAGCAGCGAGGCCTACGAGCAGTACTTC	CASSEAYEQYF
.	TRBV19	TRBJ1-1	.	TGTGCCACCTCATCGGGGGGACAACGGGAGACTGAAGCTTTCTTT	CATSSGGQRETEAFF
TRBD1	TRBV11-2	TRBJ1-2	.	TGTGCCAGCAGATCTACCGGGACAGGGCACTATGGCTACACCTTC	CASRSTGTGHYGYTF
.	TRBV6-6	TRBJ2-1	once	TGTGCCAGCAGTTACTCGCCAGGGGGGGAGCAGTTCTTC	CASSYSPGGEQFF
TRBD1	TRBV10-3	TRBJ2-1	.	TGTGCCATCAGTGAGTCGACAGGGGGTAGCAATGAGCAGTTCTTC	CAISESTGGSNEQFF
.	TRBV2	TRBJ2-1	.	TGTGCCAGCGGCGCCTTGGAGAGCTCCTACAATGAGCAGTTCTTC	CASGALESSYNEQFF
.	TRBV6-6	TRBJ1-2	.	TGTGCCAGCAGTCAGAAACAGGGTGTCTATGGCTACACCTTC	CASSQKQGVYGYTF
TRBD2	TRBV6-1	TRBJ2-7	.	TGTGCCAGCAGTCCTTGGGAGGGCGGCTACGAGCAGTACTTC	CASSPWEGGYEQYF
TRBD1	TRBV5-1	TRBJ2-5	.	TGCGCCAGCAGCCTCAACAGGGGAAGGTTAGGAGAGACCCAGTACTTC	CASSLNRGRLGETQYF
.	TRBV4-2	TRBJ2-1	.	TGTGCCAGCAGCCAATCCCGGGGGTTCGATGAGCAGTTCTTC	CASSQSRGFDEQFF
.	TRBV27	TRBJ1-1	.	TGTGCCAGCAGGTCGACAGGGAACACTGAAGCTTTCTTT	CASRSTGNTEAFF
.	TRBV7-8	TRBJ2-3	.	TGTGCCAGCAGCTTGGGAGACAACACAGATACGCAGTATTTT	CASSLGDNTDTQYF